The source of this T cell receptor beta chain is a study of OX40 agonist ivuxolimab in advanced cancers. The germline V gene encodes CDR1 GTSNPN and CDR2 SVGIG (reference sequence). The CDR3 spans 11 residues. Trimming stripped 4 bases from V and 9 bases from J, with 13 bases between. Generated by immunoSEQ multiplex PCR, the TCRdb table keeps only in-frame clones and is missing some. This sample has more than 45,000 clones, with more than 70% found just once. The clonotype comes from an adult with an advanced solid tumor such as melanoma, head and neck, liver or kidney cancer. Sequencing used CD4+ or CD8+ T cells sorted from blood, obtained in a trial of the OX40 agonist ivuxolimab. The chain combines TRBV30 with TRBJ2-7, with D tentatively TRBD2 (7 bases). CDR3: CAWTVGGRQYF. The CDR3 bases are TGTGCCTGGACGGTCGGGGGGCGGCAGTACTTC.